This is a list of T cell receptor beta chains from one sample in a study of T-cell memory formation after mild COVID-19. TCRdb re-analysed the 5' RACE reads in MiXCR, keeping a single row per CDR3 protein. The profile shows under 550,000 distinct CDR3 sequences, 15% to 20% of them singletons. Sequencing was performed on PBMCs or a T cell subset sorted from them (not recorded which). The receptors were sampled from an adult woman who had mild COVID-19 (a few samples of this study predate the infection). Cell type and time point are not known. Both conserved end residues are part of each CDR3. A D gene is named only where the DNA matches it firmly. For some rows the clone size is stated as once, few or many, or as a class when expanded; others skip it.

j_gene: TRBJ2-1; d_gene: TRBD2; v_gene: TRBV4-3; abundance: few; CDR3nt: TGCGCCAGCAGCCAAGATTGGACTAGCGGTTACTCCTACAATGAGCAGTTCTTC; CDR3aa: CASSQDWTSGYSYNEQFF
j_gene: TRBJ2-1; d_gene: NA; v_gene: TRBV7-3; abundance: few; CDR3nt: TGTGCCAGCAGCTTCGGGGCCGACTACAATGAGCAGTTCTTC; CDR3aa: CASSFGADYNEQFF
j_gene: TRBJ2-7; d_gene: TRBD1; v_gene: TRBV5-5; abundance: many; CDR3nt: TGTGCCAGCAGCCGGGACAGGGCTTTTTACGAGCAGTACTTC; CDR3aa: CASSRDRAFYEQYF
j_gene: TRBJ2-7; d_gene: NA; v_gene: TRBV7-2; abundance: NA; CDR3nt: TGTGCCAGCAGCAAAACAGGACCGGCCTACGAGCAGTACTTC; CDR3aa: CASSKTGPAYEQYF
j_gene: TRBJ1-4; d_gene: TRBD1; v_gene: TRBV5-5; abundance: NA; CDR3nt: TGTGCCAGCAGCTCATGGGACAGGAAAAATGAAAAACTGTTTTTT; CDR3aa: CASSSWDRKNEKLFF
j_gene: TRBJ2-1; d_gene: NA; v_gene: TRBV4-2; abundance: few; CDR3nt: TGTGCCAGCAGCCCCAGGGGGGATAGCTCCTACAATGAGCAGTTCTTC; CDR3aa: CASSPRGDSSYNEQFF
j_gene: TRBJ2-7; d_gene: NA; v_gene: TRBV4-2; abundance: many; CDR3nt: TGTGCCAGCAGCCATCTCCGGGACCGGAACGAGCAGTACTTC; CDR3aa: CASSHLRDRNEQYF
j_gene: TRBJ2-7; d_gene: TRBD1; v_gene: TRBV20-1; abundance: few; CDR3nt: TGCAGTGCTAGGGAACAGGGGACCCACGAGCAGTACTTC; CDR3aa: CSAREQGTHEQYF
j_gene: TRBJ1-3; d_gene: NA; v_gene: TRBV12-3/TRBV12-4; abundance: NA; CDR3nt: TGTGCCAGCAGTCCAAGACCCTTCTCTGGAAACACCATATATTTT; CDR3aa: CASSPRPFSGNTIYF
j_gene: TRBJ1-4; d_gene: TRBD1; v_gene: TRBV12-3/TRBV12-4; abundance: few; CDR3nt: TGTGCCAGCAGCACCGGGACAGTGGGGCTAAATGAAAAACTGTTTTTT; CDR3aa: CASSTGTVGLNEKLFF
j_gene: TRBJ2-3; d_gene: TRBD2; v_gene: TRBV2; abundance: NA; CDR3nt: TGTGCCAGCAGATCCCTAGAAGGACTAGCGGGGGGGCTAGGTACGCAGTATTTT; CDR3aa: CASRSLEGLAGGLGTQYF
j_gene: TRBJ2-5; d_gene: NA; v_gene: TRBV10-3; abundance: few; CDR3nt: TGTGCCATCAAGTCTGCGACGGGGGAGACCCAGTACTTC; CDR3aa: CAIKSATGETQYF
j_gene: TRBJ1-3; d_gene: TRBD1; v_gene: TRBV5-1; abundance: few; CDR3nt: TGCGCCAGCAGCGTGGGACAGGGTGTGGGAAACACCATATATTTT; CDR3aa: CASSVGQGVGNTIYF
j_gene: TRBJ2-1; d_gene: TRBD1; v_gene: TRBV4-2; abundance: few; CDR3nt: TGTGCCAGCAGAAAGCGGCCCGGGACAGCATACAATGAGCAGTTCTTC; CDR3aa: CASRKRPGTAYNEQFF
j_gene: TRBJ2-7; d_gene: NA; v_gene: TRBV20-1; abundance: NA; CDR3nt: TGCAGTGCTCTTCCCCCCACCGGGACATCTAACTACGAGCAGTACTTC; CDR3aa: CSALPPTGTSNYEQYF